A selection of T cell receptor beta chains follows, all from one sample in a study of shared clonotypes between healthy human individuals. Using immunoSEQ multiplex PCR, the repertoire was profiled, and TCRdb retains in-frame clones only, with some absent. The sample holds 2 million to 3 million clones, around nine tenths seen once. The specimen sequenced was naive CD4+ T cells sorted from blood. These receptors all come from a man between 18 and 29 years old in good health. The CDR3 runs from the conserved cysteine through the conserved F or W. The D gene is left open where the match is weak. Where a row states a size, it is once, few, many or the class of an expanded clone; other rows omit it.

>TRBV11-2|TRBJ1-3|-|-
TGTGCCAGCAGCTTAGATATGTCAGGCTCTGGAAACACCATATATTTT
CASSLDMSGSGNTIYF
>TRBV5-1|TRBJ2-1|-|-
TGCGCCAGCTCGTGGACGGGATCGGGAAATGAGCAGTTCTTC
CASSWTGSGNEQFF
>TRBV20-1|TRBJ2-5|-|-
TGCAGTGGGGCTGTCGGGGAGACCCAGTACTTC
CSGAVGETQYF
>TRBV2|TRBJ1-4|few|-
TGTGCCAGCAGTGAAAACCAGGGTGGGGAAAAACTGTTTTTT
CASSENQGGEKLFF
>TRBV7-9|TRBJ1-6|few|-
TGTGCCAGCAGTGAAACGCCCCTCCACTTT
CASSETPLHF
>TRBV19|TRBJ1-1|-|-
TGTGCCAGTAGTATTCCTGTGGCTTTAGCCACTGAAGCTTTCTTT
CASSIPVALATEAFF
>TRBV29-1|TRBJ1-3|-|-
TGCAGCGTTGAAGGGGCAGGCCCTGACTCTGGAAACACCATATATTTT
CSVEGAGPDSGNTIYF
>TRBV5-1|TRBJ1-1|few|-
TGCGCCAGCAGCCCGTCCAGCTTGAACACTGAAGCTTTCTTT
CASSPSSLNTEAFF
>TRBV5-5|TRBJ2-2|-|-
TGTGCCAGCAGCTCCCGTCAGGGATGGGGGACCGGGGAGCTGTTTTTT
CASSSRQGWGTGELFF
>TRBV18|TRBJ1-6|-|TRBD1
TGTGCCAGCTCACCACAAGGACAGGGAAATTCACCCCTCCACTTT
CASSPQGQGNSPLHF
>TRBV2|TRBJ2-5|-|TRBD2
TGTGCCAGCAGTGAAGAGATAGCGGGAGTTCGGGAGACCCAGTACTTC
CASSEEIAGVRETQYF
>TRBV19|TRBJ2-2|-|-
TGTGCCAGTAGTATAGTCGGGACACTCTGGGCCGGGGAGCTGTTTTTT
CASSIVGTLWAGELFF
>TRBV18|TRBJ2-2|-|-
TGTGCCAGCTCACCACTTACCAACACCGGGGAGCTGTTTTTT
CASSPLTNTGELFF
>TRBV10-1|TRBJ2-7|-|TRBD2
TGCGCCAGCAGTGAGTCGGCTAGCGGGAGGCACTACGAGCAGTACTTC
CASSESASGRHYEQYF
>TRBV18|TRBJ1-1|-|-
TGTGCCAGCTCACCAATAGGGGGAATAGGAACTACTGAAGCTTTCTTT
CASSPIGGIGTTEAFF